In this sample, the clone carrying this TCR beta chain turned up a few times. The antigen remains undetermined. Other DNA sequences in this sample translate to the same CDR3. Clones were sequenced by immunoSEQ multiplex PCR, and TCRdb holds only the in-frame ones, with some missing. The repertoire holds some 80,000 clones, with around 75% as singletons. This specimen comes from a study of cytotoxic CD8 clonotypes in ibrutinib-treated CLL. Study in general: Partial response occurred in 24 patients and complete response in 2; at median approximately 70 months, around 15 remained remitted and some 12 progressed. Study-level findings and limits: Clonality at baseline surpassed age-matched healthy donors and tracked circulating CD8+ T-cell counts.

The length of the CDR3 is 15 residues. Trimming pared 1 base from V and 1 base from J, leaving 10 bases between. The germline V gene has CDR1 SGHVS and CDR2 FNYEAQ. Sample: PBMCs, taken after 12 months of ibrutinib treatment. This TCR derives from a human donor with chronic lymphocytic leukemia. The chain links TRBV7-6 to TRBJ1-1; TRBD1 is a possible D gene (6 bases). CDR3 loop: CASSLETGRNTEAFF. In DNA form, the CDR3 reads TGTGCCAGCAGCTTAGAAACAGGGAGGAACACTGAAGCTTTCTTT.